Below, 26 T cell receptor beta chains from the same sample are listed, as sequenced in a study of T cell responses to AZD1222 COVID-19 vaccine. TCRdb keeps only in-frame clones here, not all; method: immunoSEQ multiplex PCR. Here the sample spans some 180,000 clones, over 80% being singletons. The source material was peripheral blood, sampled 28 days after the second dose of the MenACWY control vaccine. These receptors were collected from an adult who received the MenACWY meningococcal vaccine as a control.

V gene TRBV2 combines with J gene TRBJ1-2, with 11 bases lining up with TRBD1. CDR3 length: 15 residues. The junction had 9 bases not matched to a gene; V was cut back by 4 bases and J by 8 bases. Germline V gene lookup returns CDR1 SNHLY and CDR2 FYNNEI. CDR3 bases: TGTGCCAGCAGTGTAACCGGGACAGGGGGGCGAGGCTACACCTTC. Encoded protein: CASSVTGTGGRGYTF. The variable domain in full, completed from reference TRBV2 and TRBJ1-2, reads EPEVTQTPSHQVTQMGQEVILRCVPISNHLYFYWYRQILGQKVEFLVSFYNNEISEKSEIFDDQFSVERPDGSNFTLKIRSTKLEDSAMYFCASSVTGTGGRGYTFGSGTRLTVV.

The chain couples TRBV7-6 to TRBJ1-1; D uncertain. The germline CDR1 and CDR2 sequences are SGHVS and FNYEAQ. This CDR3 has 15 amino acids. V lost 2 bases and J lost 5, with 15 bases in between. In nucleotides, the CDR3 is TGTGCCAGCAGCTTATACAGTGGCACTAGAACTGAAGCTTTCTTT. Its protein is CASSLYSGTRTEAFF.

The rearrangement uses TRBV6-5 and TRBJ2-4, with D perhaps matching TRBD1 (5 bases). The CDR3 has 15 amino acids. Trimming cost V 2 bases and J 1 base, with 9 bases left between them. Germline V CDR1 and CDR2: MNHEY, SVGAGI. This CDR3 reads CASSYDGAAKNIQYF. CDR3 nucleotide sequence: TGTGCCAGCAGTTACGATGGGGCGGCCAAAAACATTCAGTACTTC.

This chain links TRBV30 with TRBJ2-7; weak D call: TRBD2 (6 bases). Germline lookup yields CDR1 GTSNPN and CDR2 SVGIG (reference sequence). The CDR3 totals 14 residues. Between the trimmed V and J ends, which lost 3 bases and 1 base, there was a span of 13 bases. Written as DNA, the CDR3 is TGTGCCTGGAGACGGGGGAGTGGTTCCTACGAGCAGTACTTC. Residues: CAWRRGSGSYEQYF.

This rearrangement joins TRBV28 to TRBJ1-2, with a weak D call TRBD1 (6 bases). Germline CDR1 reads MDHEN; CDR2 reads SYDVKM. This CDR3 contains 13 residues. V was pared by 5 bases and J by 12 bases, with 19 bases between. The CDR3 bases are TGTGCCAGCAGTCCGTTTACCACAGGGACCCACACCTTC. Translation gives CASSPFTTGTHTF.

This chain uses TRBV30 with TRBJ2-4, with D possibly matching TRBD1 (6 bases). From germline, CDR1 is GTSNPN and CDR2 SVGIG (reference sequence). The V and J ends lost 4 bases and 9 bases respectively, with 16 bases between them. The CDR3 length is 13 residues. The CDR3 DNA follows: TGTGCCTGGACTGTTCGGCTCAGGGGCATTCAGTACTTC. The encoded protein is CAWTVRLRGIQYF.

The chain carries TRBV2 and TRBJ2-3, with D maybe TRBD1 (6 bases). In germline, CDR1 is SNHLY, CDR2 FYNNEI. V lost 6 bases to trimming and J lost 6 bases, with 13 bases between them. The CDR3 sequence is 13 residues long. CDR3 sequence reads: CASRSGAVDTQYF. The CDR3 region has the DNA TGTGCCAGCAGATCAGGGGCAGTGGATACGCAGTATTTT.

This rearrangement joins TRBV5-3 to TRBJ1-4, with D perhaps matching TRBD1 (5 bases). TRBV5-3 counts as an open reading frame of uncertain function. The CDR3 sequence is 15 residues long. V lost 5 bases, J lost 2 bases, and 13 bases lay in between. The CDR3 nucleotides are TGTGCCAGAAGGCCTTACTGGGGCACTAATGAAAAACTGTTTTTT. Its translation is CARRPYWGTNEKLFF.

V gene TRBV27 combines with J gene TRBJ2-1, with 14 nucleotides matching TRBD2. Germline lookup yields CDR1 MNHEY and CDR2 SMNVEV (reference sequence). The CDR3 is made up of 16 amino acids. J gave up 1 base and V 7 bases, and 3 bases lay outside the gene matches. This CDR3 reads CASKTSGGASYNEQFF. The CDR3 DNA reads TGTGCCAGCAAGACTAGCGGGGGGGCTTCCTACAATGAGCAGTTCTTC.

The J gene is TRBJ1-2, the V gene TRBV19, with 8 bases lining up with TRBD1. CDR1 is LNHDA and CDR2 is SQIVND in the germline V gene (reference sequence). With 4 bases clipped from V and 8 bases from J, the junction kept 6 bases outside the gene matches. The CDR3 totals 13 residues. The CDR3 nucleotides read TGTGCCAGTAGTACCGGACAGGGCTTGGGCTACACCTTC. It specifies CASSTGQGLGYTF.

The chain employs TRBV9 and TRBJ1-2, with a weak D call TRBD1 (5 bases). V shed 3 bases and J shed 7 bases, with 16 bases lying between them. The CDR3 sequence is 14 residues long. Germline V gene lookup returns CDR1 SGDLS and CDR2 YYNGEE. CDR3 in DNA: TGTGCCAGCAGCGACCTTGGGGCGGCCCGTGGCTACACCTTC. Translating gives CASSDLGAARGYTF.

The chain combines TRBV19 with TRBJ1-5; D is unresolved. V lost 6 bases and J 3 bases, leaving 15 bases between the germline ends. The CDR3 loop spans 15 amino acids. CDR1 is LNHDA, CDR2 SQIVND, per germline (reference sequence). The CDR3 here is CASRLSQNSNQPQHF. CDR3 nucleotides: TGTGCCAGTAGACTAAGCCAGAATTCCAATCAGCCCCAGCATTTT.

The chain recombines TRBV7-2 with TRBJ2-1; 8 positions match TRBD2. The V and J ends lost 5 bases and 0 bases, in that order; junction bases with no gene match: 3. Germline V lookup: CDR1 SGHTA, CDR2 FQGNSA. The CDR3 covers 15 residues. The CDR3 reads CASSRGGSSYNEQFF. DNA for the CDR3: TGTGCCAGCAGCCGCGGGGGGAGCTCCTACAATGAGCAGTTCTTC.

V gene TRBV3-1 (or the pseudogene TRBV3-2) combines with J gene TRBJ1-5; possibly TRBD1 for D (6 bases). Germline V gives CDR1 LGHDT, CDR2 YNNKEL (reference sequence). The CDR3 has 14 amino acids. V dropped 1 base and J dropped 7 bases, with 11 bases sitting between them. The CDR3: CASSQGTGWQPQHF. The CDR3 DNA reads as TGTGCCAGCAGCCAAGGTACAGGGTGGCAGCCCCAGCATTTT.

To note about this clone: At one end the junction does not follow the germline gene, possibly because of a read error. This rearrangement joins TRBV20-1 to TRBJ1-1, with D tentatively TRBD1 (5 bases). Germline loops: CDR1 DFQATT, CDR2 SNEGSKA (reference sequence). The CDR3 consists of 10 residues. This chain's CDR3 is CSASNAGRAF. CDR3 bases: TGCAGTGCTAGTAACGCAGGGCGGGCATTT.

This clone was counted once. The chain is built from TRBV11-1 and TRBJ1-1; D gene unclear. Trimming cost V 3 bases and J 3 bases, with 14 bases left between them. Germline V gives CDR1 SGHAT, CDR2 FQDESV (reference sequence). The CDR3 spans 15 residues. The DNA of the CDR3 is TGTGCCAGCAGCTTTGAAAGGATTCTAGACACTGAAGCTTTCTTT. This encodes CASSFERILDTEAFF.

This clone has a single count. This rearrangement joins TRBV30 to TRBJ2-2; tentative D call: TRBD2 (5 bases). Per germline, CDR1 GTSNPN and CDR2 SVGIG (reference sequence). Trimming left V 2 bases short and J 3 bases short, with 13 bases between. The CDR3 is 15 amino acids. The CDR3 DNA reads as TGTGCCTGGAGTCGGGTACTAGGAGACACCGGGGAGCTGTTTTTT. Its translation is CAWSRVLGDTGELFF.

The rearrangement uses TRBV12-3 or TRBV12-4 and TRBJ2-7; TRBD2 matches 9 bases. The CDR3 runs 13 residues. The junction had 7 bases not matched to a gene; V was cut back by 6 bases and J by 7 bases. CDR3 sequence reads: CASSLAGQREQYF. The CDR3 DNA reads TGTGCCAGCAGCCTAGCGGGGCAGAGGGAGCAGTACTTC.

The chain carries TRBV3-1 (or the pseudogene TRBV3-2) and TRBJ1-1; 7 bases align to TRBD1. The CDR3 has 14 amino acids. Looked up from germline, CDR1 is LGHDT and CDR2 is YNNKEL (reference sequence). J gave up 6 bases and V 0 bases, and 4 bases lay outside the gene matches. In DNA, the CDR3 is TGTGCCAGCAGCCAAGAAATAACAGGGGCTGAAGCTTTCTTT. Its translation is CASSQEITGAEAFF.

The V gene is TRBV11-2, the J gene TRBJ2-5, with D maybe TRBD1 (5 bases). This CDR3 comprises 16 residues. Per germline, CDR1 SGHAT and CDR2 FQNNGV. V was cut by 5 bases and J by 7 bases, with 23 bases left in between. The CDR3 here is CASSRGGSSPRGTQYF. The CDR3 nucleotides are TGTGCCAGCAGCCGCGGTGGGTCCAGCCCTAGGGGGACCCAGTACTTC.

The rearrangement links TRBV6-5 to TRBJ1-2, with 11 positions matching TRBD1. J gave up 2 bases and V 4 bases, and 0 bases lay outside the gene matches. This CDR3 is built from 14 residues. The V gene's germline CDR1 is MNHEY and CDR2 SVGAGI. The CDR3 loop is CASSWDRGNYGYTF. Written as DNA, the CDR3 is TGTGCCAGCAGTTGGGACAGGGGGAACTATGGCTACACCTTC.

V and J are TRBV4-1 and TRBJ1-2; unclear D gene. The CDR3 loop spans 13 amino acids. Germline loops: CDR1 MGHRA, CDR2 YSYEKL. V was cut by 1 base and J by 5 bases, with 8 bases left in between. The CDR3 loop reads CASSQVAEYGYTF. CDR3 nucleotide sequence: TGCGCCAGCAGCCAAGTGGCGGAATATGGCTACACCTTC.

V usage is TRBV23-1 and J usage is TRBJ2-4; weak D call: TRBD1 (6 bases). TRBV23-1 is recorded as an ORF, its role being uncertain. Trimming pared 2 bases from V and 7 bases from J, leaving 18 bases between. This CDR3 has 16 amino acids. CDR3 loop: CASSQLQGTVRNIQYF. CDR3 nucleotide sequence: TGCGCCAGCAGTCAACTACAGGGAACTGTGCGGAACATTCAGTACTTC.

DNA for the CDR3: TGTGCCAGCAGTTACTCGCCGGGACAGGGTCTTGAAAAACTGTTTTTT. As protein: CASSYSPGQGLEKLFF. The chain links TRBV6-5 to TRBJ1-4; 9 nucleotides match TRBD1. The CDR3 runs to 16 residues. Per germline, CDR1 MNHEY and CDR2 SVGAGI. Trimming took 0 bases from V and 7 from J; bases not matched to a gene: 6.

The rearrangement joins TRBV6-6 to TRBJ2-4; D gene ambiguous. Germline CDR1 MNHNY, CDR2 SVGAGI (reference sequence). V lost 5 bases, J lost 0 bases, and 14 bases lay in between. The CDR3 is 16 residues long. DNA of the CDR3: TGTGCCAGCAGTCGAAACAGCGATCTAGCCAAAAACATTCAGTACTTC. This translates into CASSRNSDLAKNIQYF.

This rearrangement joins TRBV9 to TRBJ1-1, with unresolved D. Trimming shortened V by 0 bases and J by 0 bases, and 6 bases separated the two germline ends. Germline loops: CDR1 SGDLS, CDR2 YYNGEE. The CDR3 is 14 amino acids. The CDR3 DNA reads TGTGCCAGCAGCGTAGCTAGCTTGAACACTGAAGCTTTCTTT. Protein sequence: CASSVASLNTEAFF.